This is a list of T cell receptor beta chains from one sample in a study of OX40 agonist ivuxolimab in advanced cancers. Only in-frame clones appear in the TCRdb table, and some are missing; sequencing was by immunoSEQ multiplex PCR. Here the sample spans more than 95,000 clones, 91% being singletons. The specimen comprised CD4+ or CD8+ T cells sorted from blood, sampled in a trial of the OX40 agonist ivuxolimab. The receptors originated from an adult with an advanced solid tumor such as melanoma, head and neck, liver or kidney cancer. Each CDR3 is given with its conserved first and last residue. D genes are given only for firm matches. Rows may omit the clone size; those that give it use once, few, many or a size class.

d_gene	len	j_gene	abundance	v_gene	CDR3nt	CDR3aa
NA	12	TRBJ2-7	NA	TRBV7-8	TGTGCCAGCAGCTTAAACCCGTACGAGCAGTACTTC	CASSLNPYEQYF
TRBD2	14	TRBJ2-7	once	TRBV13	TGTGCCAGCAGCGCTAGCGGGAGGGCCTACGAGCAGTACTTC	CASSASGRAYEQYF
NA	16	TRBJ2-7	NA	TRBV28	TGTGCCAGCAGCCCCTGGTCGGGACCCTACTCCTACGAGCAGTACTTC	CASSPWSGPYSYEQYF
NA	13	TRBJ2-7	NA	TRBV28	TGTGCCAGCAGGAGAACGGAGAGGTACGAGCAGTACTTC	CASRRTERYEQYF
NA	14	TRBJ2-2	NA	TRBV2	TGTGCCAGCAGTGCACAGCGGAACACCGGGGAGCTGTTTTTT	CASSAQRNTGELFF
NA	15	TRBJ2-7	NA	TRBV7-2	TGTGCCAGCAGCTTACGGGGCAGGGAAGCCTACGAGCAGTACTTC	CASSLRGREAYEQYF
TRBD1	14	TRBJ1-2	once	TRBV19	TGTGCCAGTAGTTCCGACAGGGGGAAGTATGGCTACACCTTC	CASSSDRGKYGYTF
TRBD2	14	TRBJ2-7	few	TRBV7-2	TGTGCCAGCAGCTTACCGGGACTAGCCCCGGGGCAGTACTTC	CASSLPGLAPGQYF
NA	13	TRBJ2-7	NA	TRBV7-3	TGTGCCAGCAGCTTAACGGGTCCAACCGAGCAGTACTTC	CASSLTGPTEQYF
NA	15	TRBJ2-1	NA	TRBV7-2	TGTGCCAGCAGCTTAGGGGGGACGGGACACAATGAGCAGTTCTTC	CASSLGGTGHNEQFF
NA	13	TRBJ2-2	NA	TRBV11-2	TGTGCCAGCAGGACCAGACTCACCGGGGAGCTGTTTTTT	CASRTRLTGELFF
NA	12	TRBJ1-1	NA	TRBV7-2	TGTGCCAGCAGCTTAGATCGGGGAGGGGGTTTCTTT	CASSLDRGGGFF
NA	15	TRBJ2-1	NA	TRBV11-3	TGTGCCAGCAGCTTGGGTCTTAGCGGAGTAAATGAGCAGTTCTTC	CASSLGLSGVNEQFF
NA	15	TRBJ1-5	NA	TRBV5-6	TGTGCCAGCAGCTCGTATGGTTGGAGCAATCAGCCCCAGCATTTT	CASSSYGWSNQPQHF
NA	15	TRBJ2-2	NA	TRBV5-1	TGCGCCAGCAGCAGCATCGAGATTGACACCGGGGAGCTGTTTTTT	CASSSIEIDTGELFF
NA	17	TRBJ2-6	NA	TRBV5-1	TGCGCCAGCAGCTTAGGACACAGCCCCTCTGGGGCCAACGTCCTGACTTTC	CASSLGHSPSGANVLTF
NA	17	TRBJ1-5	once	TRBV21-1	TGTGCCAGCAGCAAAGCGGGGGGACTTCCGAGCAATCAGCCCCAGCATTTT	CASSKAGGLPSNQPQHF
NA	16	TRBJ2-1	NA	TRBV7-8	TGTGCCAGCAGCTCCCCGGTAGCGCGCTCCTACAATGAGCAGTTCTTC	CASSSPVARSYNEQFF
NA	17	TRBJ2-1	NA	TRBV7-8	TGTGCCAGCAGCTTAGTCCCGTGGGACCGACTCTCCAATGAGCAGTTCTTC	CASSLVPWDRLSNEQFF
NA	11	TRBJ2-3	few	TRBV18	TGTGCCAGCGCCGCAGGAAATACGCAGTATTTT	CASAAGNTQYF
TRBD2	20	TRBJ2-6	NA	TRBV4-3	TGCGCCAGCAGCCAATTACTAGCGGGAGGGCCCGGCTCTGGGGCCAACGTCCTGACTTTC	CASSQLLAGGPGSGANVLTF
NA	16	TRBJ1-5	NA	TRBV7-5	TGTGCCAGAACCGCGGTAAGGACAGGGGCGGATCAGCCCCAGCATTTT	CARTAVRTGADQPQHF
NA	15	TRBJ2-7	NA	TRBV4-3	TGCGCCAGCAGCCAAGGTGTGGGATTTACCTACGAGCAGTACTTC	CASSQGVGFTYEQYF
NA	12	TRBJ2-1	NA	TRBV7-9	TGTGCCAGCAGCTTAGACGACCCCAGGCAGTTCTTC	CASSLDDPRQFF
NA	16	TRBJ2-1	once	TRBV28	TGTGCCAGCAGTTTAATCCAGGGCCTTACCTACAATGAGCAGTTCTTC	CASSLIQGLTYNEQFF
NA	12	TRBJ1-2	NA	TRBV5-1	TGCGCCAGCAGCTTGGAGAACTATGGCTACACCTTC	CASSLENYGYTF
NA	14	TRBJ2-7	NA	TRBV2	TGTGCCAGCAGTGCACAGGGATTAAGCTACGAGCAGTACTTC	CASSAQGLSYEQYF
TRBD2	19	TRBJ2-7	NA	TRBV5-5	TGTGCCAGCAGCCAAGATGGCCCCTGGGCGGGAGGGAGCTCCTACGAGCAGTACTTC	CASSQDGPWAGGSSYEQYF
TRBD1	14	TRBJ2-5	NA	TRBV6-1	TGTGCCAGCAGGAACAGGGGTACGCGGGAGACCCAGTACTTC	CASRNRGTRETQYF
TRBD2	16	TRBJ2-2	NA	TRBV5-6	TGTGCCAGCAGCCTCCGGACTAGCGTGAACACCGGGGAGCTGTTTTTT	CASSLRTSVNTGELFF
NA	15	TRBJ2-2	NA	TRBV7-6	TGTGCCAGCAGCCCCCGAGGGAGAGGTTTCGGGGAGCTGTTTTTT	CASSPRGRGFGELFF
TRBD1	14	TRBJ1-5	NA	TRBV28	TGTGCCAGCAGTCCGGGACAGCGAGGCCAGCCCCAGCATTTT	CASSPGQRGQPQHF
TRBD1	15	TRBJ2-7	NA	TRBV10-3	TGTGCCATCAGCCCCAGACAGGGAGCCGGGTACGAGCAGTACTTC	CAISPRQGAGYEQYF
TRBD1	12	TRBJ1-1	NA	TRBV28	TGTGCCAGCATTCTCAGGGGGGAGAAGGCTTTCTTT	CASILRGEKAFF
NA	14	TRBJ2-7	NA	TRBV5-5	TGTGCCAGCAGCTTGCAGGGGCGAACGGCCGAGCAGTACTTC	CASSLQGRTAEQYF
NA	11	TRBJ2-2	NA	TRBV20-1	TGCAGTGCTCCTCGGACCGGGGAGCTGTTTTTT	CSAPRTGELFF
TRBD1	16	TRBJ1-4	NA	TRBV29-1	TGCAGCGTTAGGGGGGAACAGGGGGCGCCTAATGAAAAACTGTTTTTT	CSVRGEQGAPNEKLFF
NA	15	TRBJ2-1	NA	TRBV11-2	TGTGCCAGCAGCGTACCGGGACTCTCCTACAATGAGCAGTTCTTC	CASSVPGLSYNEQFF
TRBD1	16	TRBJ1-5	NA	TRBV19	TGTGCCAGCTCCGGAGGGAACAGGGGTGGAAATCAGCCCCAGCATTTT	CASSGGNRGGNQPQHF
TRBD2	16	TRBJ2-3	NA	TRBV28	TGTGCCAGCAGTTTATTTGCGGGAGTTGGCACAGATACGCAGTATTTT	CASSLFAGVGTDTQYF
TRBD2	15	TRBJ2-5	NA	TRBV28	TGTGCCAGCATAGGACTAGCGGGAGGGGCAGAGACCCAGTACTTC	CASIGLAGGAETQYF
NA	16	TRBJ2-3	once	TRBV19	TGTGCCAGTAGTATGAATTCTGGGGTCTCCACAGATACGCAGTATTTT	CASSMNSGVSTDTQYF
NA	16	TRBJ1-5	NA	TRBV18	TGTGCCAGCTCACCACTTCAGGGGTCTAGCAATCAGCCCCAGCATTTT	CASSPLQGSSNQPQHF
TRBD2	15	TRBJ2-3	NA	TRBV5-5	TGTGCCAGCAGCTTAAGACCGGGGGGGACAGATACGCAGTATTTT	CASSLRPGGTDTQYF
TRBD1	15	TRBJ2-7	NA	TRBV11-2	TGTGCCAGCAGCAAAACAGGGGGAAGGTCCTACGAGCAGTACTTC	CASSKTGGRSYEQYF
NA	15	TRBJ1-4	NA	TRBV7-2	TGTGCCAGCAGCCCCGAGGGAAGGGTAGCTGAAAAACTGTTTTTT	CASSPEGRVAEKLFF
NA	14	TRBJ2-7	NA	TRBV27	TGTGCCAGCAGCCAACCGGGACAACACTACGAGCAGTACTTC	CASSQPGQHYEQYF
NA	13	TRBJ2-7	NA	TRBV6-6	TGTGCCAGCAGTCGTACGGTAGGGTACGAGCAGTACTTC	CASSRTVGYEQYF
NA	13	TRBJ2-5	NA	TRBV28	TGTGCCAGCAGCCCAACAGGGCCGGAGACCCAGTACTTC	CASSPTGPETQYF
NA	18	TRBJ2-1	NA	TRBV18	TGTGCCAGCTCACCACCGTCCGGAGTGACAGGTGATTACAATGAGCAGTTCTTC	CASSPPSGVTGDYNEQFF
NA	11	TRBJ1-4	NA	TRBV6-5	TGTGCCAGCAGGGACCGGGACACGCTGTTTTTT	CASRDRDTLFF
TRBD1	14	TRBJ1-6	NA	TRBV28	TGTGCCAGCACCCGGGACAGGCATAATTCACCCCTCCACTTT	CASTRDRHNSPLHF
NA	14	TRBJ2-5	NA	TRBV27	TGTGCCAGCAGTTTCTTAGGTTTAAGGGAGACCCAGTACTTC	CASSFLGLRETQYF
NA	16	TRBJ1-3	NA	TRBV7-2	TGTGCCAGCAGTTTTACAGGGTCCGCGGGGGGAAACACCATATATTTT	CASSFTGSAGGNTIYF
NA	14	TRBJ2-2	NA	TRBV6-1	TGTGCCAGCAGGCCCGGTACGAACACCGGGGAGCTGTTTTTT	CASRPGTNTGELFF
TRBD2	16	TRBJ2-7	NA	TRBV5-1	TGCGCCAGCAGCCCATCGACTAGCGGGAGTCTTAACGAGCAGTACTTC	CASSPSTSGSLNEQYF
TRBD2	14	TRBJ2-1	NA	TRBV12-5	TGTGCTAGTCGGCGGGAGGGCGCCTACAATGAGCAGTTCTTC	CASRREGAYNEQFF
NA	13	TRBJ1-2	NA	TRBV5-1	TGCGCCAGCAGCTTGGGATTTGGTAATGGCTACACCTTC	CASSLGFGNGYTF
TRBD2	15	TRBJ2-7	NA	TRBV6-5	TGTGCCAGCAGTTACAATAGCGGGAGCTCCTACGAGCAGTACTTC	CASSYNSGSSYEQYF